These 12 T cell receptor beta chains share one sample of origin, sequenced in a study of T cell responses to AZD1222 COVID-19 vaccine. Profiled with immunoSEQ multiplex PCR; TCRdb holds only in-frame clones, not every one. This sample carries 120,000 or so clones, 70% to 90% of them seen once, and the ten largest clones take around 3%. Sequenced material: peripheral blood, taken on day 0 of AZD1222 vaccination. Receptors were obtained from an adult in good health.

The chain recombines TRBV7-2 with TRBJ1-2; possibly TRBD1 for D (6 bases). The germline V gene has CDR1 SGHTA and CDR2 FQGNSA. The CDR3 has 13 residues. Trimming took off 3 bases at V and 7 bases at J, with 12 bases between the two ends. CDR3 loop: CASSLSGGIGYTF. DNA of the CDR3: TGTGCCAGCAGCTTGAGTGGGGGCATTGGCTACACCTTC.

The chain couples TRBV6-8 to TRBJ2-1, with D perhaps matching TRBD2 (6 bases). Trimming took 5 bases from V and 14 from J, leaving 28 bases between them. CDR3 length: 16 amino acids. Germline loops: CDR1 MNHGY, CDR2 SAAAGT. The CDR3 sequence is CASSVLVADFVLSEFF. In DNA, the CDR3 is TGTGCCAGCAGTGTCCTAGTAGCGGATTTCGTATTATCGGAGTTCTTC.

The chain combines TRBV14 with TRBJ1-5, with TRBD1 matching 7 bases. V shed 1 base, J shed 12 bases, and the junction held 9 bases outside the gene matches. This CDR3 region has 14 residues. Germline values: CDR1 SGHDN, CDR2 FVKESK. CDR3 nucleotides: TGTGCCAGCAGCCAAGGGGGTCGAGGGGGCCTCCAGCATTTT. Amino acid sequence: CASSQGGRGGLQHF.

This clone was recorded a few times. The genes are TRBV27 and TRBJ2-1; 12 bases line up with TRBD2. CDR3 size: 15 residues. Germline CDR1 is MNHEY and CDR2 is SMNVEV (reference sequence). V lost 5 bases, J lost 6 bases, and 5 bases stayed unmatched. The DNA for the CDR3 is TGTGCCAGCAGTCTTGGACTAGCGGGAACCAATGAGCAGTTCTTC. It codes for CASSLGLAGTNEQFF.

This chain connects TRBV19 to TRBJ1-4, with no clear D. Trimming left V 0 bases short and J 10 bases short, with 9 bases between. Germline loops: CDR1 LNHDA, CDR2 SQIVND (reference sequence). CDR3 length equals 13 residues. The DNA of the CDR3 is TGTGCCAGTAGTATAGATTTAGGCGGAAAACTGTTTTTT. It specifies CASSIDLGGKLFF.

This chain connects TRBV19 to TRBJ1-5; D not resolved. Trimming took off 0 bases at V and 7 bases at J, with 7 bases between the two ends. CDR1 LNHDA and CDR2 SQIVND come from the germline V gene (reference sequence). The CDR3 is 13 residues long. The CDR3 loop is CASSIDSEQPQHF. In DNA form, the CDR3 reads TGTGCCAGTAGTATAGATTCAGAACAGCCCCAGCATTTT.

This clone was seen a handful of times. The V call is TRBV7-2, the J call TRBJ2-5; 9 nucleotides line up with TRBD2. V dropped 3 bases and J dropped 2; count of bases not matched to a gene: 16. Per the germline V gene, CDR1 is SGHTA and CDR2 is FQGNSA. This CDR3 contains 19 residues. The CDR3 reads CASSLQPPRLAADQETQYF. CDR3 coding DNA: TGTGCCAGCAGCTTGCAACCCCCTCGACTAGCGGCGGATCAAGAGACCCAGTACTTC.

A few counts support this clone. Other DNA sequences in this specimen translate into the identical CDR3. The chain has TRBV9 and TRBJ1-4, with D tentatively TRBD1 (6 bases). This CDR3 is 14 amino acids long. The V end was cut by 0 bases, the J end by 5 bases, with 8 bases between. Germline CDR1 and CDR2: SGDLS and YYNGEE. The CDR3: CASSVGTANEKLFF. In nucleotides, the CDR3 is TGTGCCAGCAGCGTAGGGACAGCGAATGAAAAACTGTTTTTT.

The V gene is TRBV7-2, the J gene TRBJ1-6; D ambiguous. CDR1 is SGHTA, CDR2 FQGNSA, per germline. V lost 2 bases to trimming and J lost 7 bases, with 15 bases between them. There are 16 residues in the CDR3. CDR3 bases: TGTGCCAGCAGCTTAATTCCAGCAGAGGAAAATTCACCCCTCCACTTT. It translates to CASSLIPAEENSPLHF.

The rearrangement links TRBV23-1 to TRBJ2-7; 10 bases are a match to TRBD1. TRBV23-1 falls under the ORF class, with uncertain function. The CDR3 is made up of 13 amino acids. V dropped 4 bases and J dropped 6; count of bases not matched to a gene: 3. CDR3 coding DNA: TGCGCCAGCAGTCCGACAGGGGGCCCCGAGCAGTACTTC. Translated, it gives CASSPTGGPEQYF.

This chain joins TRBV5-5 and TRBJ1-3; D is uncertain. V lost 2 bases, J lost 0 bases, and 9 bases lay in between. The CDR3 covers 15 residues. Germline CDR1 and CDR2: SGHKS and YYEKEE (reference sequence). The CDR3 region is CASSFSVSSGNTIYF. CDR3 DNA: TGTGCCAGCAGCTTTTCAGTAAGCTCTGGAAACACCATATATTTT.

The chain's CDR3 is CASSRDRVGEAFF. CDR3 DNA: TGCGCCAGCTCGCGAGACAGGGTGGGTGAAGCTTTCTTT. The rearrangement links TRBV10-1 to TRBJ1-1; TRBD1 matches at 7 bases. This CDR3 region has 13 residues. Per germline, CDR1 WNHNN and CDR2 SYGVQD (reference sequence). V lost 8 bases to trimming and J lost 7 bases; unmatched junction nucleotides: 10.